This T cell receptor beta chain was obtained from a study of cytotoxic CD8 clonotypes in ibrutinib-treated CLL. The method was immunoSEQ multiplex PCR; TCRdb's version includes in-frame clones alone and lacks a portion of them. The table shows 55,000 to 85,000 clones, with 90% occurring only once. The V gene's germline CDR1 is SEHNR and CDR2 FQNEAQ (reference sequence). This CDR3 spans 13 amino acids. Unmatched junction bases numbered 2, after V lost 6 bases and J lost 6 bases. The rearrangement joins TRBV7-9 to TRBJ2-1; 10 nucleotides line up with TRBD2. Sequencing used PBMCs, obtained after 12 months of ibrutinib treatment. This sequence was found in a human donor with chronic lymphocytic leukemia. The CDR3 protein is CASSLAGVNEQFF. CDR3 DNA: TGTGCCAGCAGTCTAGCGGGGGTCAATGAGCAGTTCTTC.